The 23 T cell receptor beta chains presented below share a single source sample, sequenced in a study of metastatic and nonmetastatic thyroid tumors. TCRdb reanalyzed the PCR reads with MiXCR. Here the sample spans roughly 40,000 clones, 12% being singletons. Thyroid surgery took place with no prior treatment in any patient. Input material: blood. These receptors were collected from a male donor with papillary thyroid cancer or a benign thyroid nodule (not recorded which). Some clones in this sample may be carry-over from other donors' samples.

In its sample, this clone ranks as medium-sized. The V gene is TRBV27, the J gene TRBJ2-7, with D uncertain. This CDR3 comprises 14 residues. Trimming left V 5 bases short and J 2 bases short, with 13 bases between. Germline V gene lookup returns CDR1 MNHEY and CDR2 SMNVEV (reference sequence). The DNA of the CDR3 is TGTGCCAGCAGTGCCACGGTCGATACCTACGAGCAGTACTTC. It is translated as CASSATVDTYEQYF.

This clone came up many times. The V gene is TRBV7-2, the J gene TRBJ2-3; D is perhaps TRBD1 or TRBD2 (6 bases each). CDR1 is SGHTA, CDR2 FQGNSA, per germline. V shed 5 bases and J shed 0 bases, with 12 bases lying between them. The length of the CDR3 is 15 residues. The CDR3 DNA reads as TGTGCCAGCAGCGTACGGAGGGGGAGCACAGATACGCAGTATTTT. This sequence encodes CASSVRRGSTDTQYF. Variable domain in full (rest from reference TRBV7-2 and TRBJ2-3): GAGVSQSPSNKVTEKGKDVELRCDPISGHTALYWYRQSLGQGLEFLIYFQGNSAPDKSGLPSDRFSAERTGGSVSTLTIQRTQQEDSAVYLCASSVRRGSTDTQYFGPGTRLTVL.

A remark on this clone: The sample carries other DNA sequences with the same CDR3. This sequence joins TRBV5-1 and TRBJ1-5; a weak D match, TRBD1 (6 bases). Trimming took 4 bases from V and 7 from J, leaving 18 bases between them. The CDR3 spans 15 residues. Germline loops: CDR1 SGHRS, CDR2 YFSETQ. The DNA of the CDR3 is TGCGCCAGCAGCCCGACGGGGGGCATTCAACAGCCCCAGCATTTT. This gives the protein CASSPTGGIQQPQHF.

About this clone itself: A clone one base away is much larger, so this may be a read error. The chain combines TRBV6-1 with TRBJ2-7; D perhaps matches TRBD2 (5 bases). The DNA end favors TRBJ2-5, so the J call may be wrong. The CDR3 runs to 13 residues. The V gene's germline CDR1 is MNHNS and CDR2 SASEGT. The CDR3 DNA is TGTGCCAGCATTGGACTCCTCCGGGAGACCCAGTACTTC. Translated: CASIGLLRETQYF.

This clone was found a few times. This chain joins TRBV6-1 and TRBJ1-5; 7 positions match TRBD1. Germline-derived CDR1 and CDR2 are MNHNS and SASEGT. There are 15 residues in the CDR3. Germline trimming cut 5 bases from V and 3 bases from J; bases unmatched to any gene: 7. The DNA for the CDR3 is TGTGCCAGCAGTCACAGGGGCGCGTACAATCAGCCCCAGCATTTT. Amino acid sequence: CASSHRGAYNQPQHF.

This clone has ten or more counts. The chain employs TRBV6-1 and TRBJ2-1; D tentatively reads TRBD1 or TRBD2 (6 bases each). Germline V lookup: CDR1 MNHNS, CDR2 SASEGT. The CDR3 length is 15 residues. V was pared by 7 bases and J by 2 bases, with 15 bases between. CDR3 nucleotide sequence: TGTGCCAGCACGCCGGGGGCGGGGCCCTACAATGAGCAGTTCTTC. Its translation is CASTPGAGPYNEQFF.

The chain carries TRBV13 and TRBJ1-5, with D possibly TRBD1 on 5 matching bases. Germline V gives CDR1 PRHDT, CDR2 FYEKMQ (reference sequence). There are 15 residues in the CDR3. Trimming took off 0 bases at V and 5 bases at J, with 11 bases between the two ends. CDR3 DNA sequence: TGTGCCAGCAGCTTAGGCCGGGGGTTGGATCAGCCCCAGCATTTT. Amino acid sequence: CASSLGRGLDQPQHF.

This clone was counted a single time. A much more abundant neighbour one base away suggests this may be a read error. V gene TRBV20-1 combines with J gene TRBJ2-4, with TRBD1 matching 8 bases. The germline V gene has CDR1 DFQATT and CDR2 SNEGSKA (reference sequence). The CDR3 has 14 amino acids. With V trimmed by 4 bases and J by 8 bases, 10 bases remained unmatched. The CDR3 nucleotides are TGCAGTGCTATGGTAGGACAGGGTAAAGACATTCAGTACTTC. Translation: CSAMVGQGKDIQYF.

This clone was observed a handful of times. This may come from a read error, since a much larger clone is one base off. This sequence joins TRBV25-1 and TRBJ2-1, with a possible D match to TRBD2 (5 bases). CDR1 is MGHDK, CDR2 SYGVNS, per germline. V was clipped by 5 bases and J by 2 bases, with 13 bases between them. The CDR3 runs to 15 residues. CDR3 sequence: CASSSRGNPYNEQFF. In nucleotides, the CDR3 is TGTGCCAGCAGTTCTCGAGGGAATCCCTACAATGAGCAGTTCTTC.

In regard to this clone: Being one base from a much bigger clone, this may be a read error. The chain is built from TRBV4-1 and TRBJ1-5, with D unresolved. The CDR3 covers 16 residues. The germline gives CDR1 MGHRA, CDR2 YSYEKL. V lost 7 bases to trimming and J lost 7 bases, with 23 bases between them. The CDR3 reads CASIQTSESSAQPQHF. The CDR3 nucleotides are TGCGCCAGCATCCAGACTAGTGAATCGAGCGCCCAGCCCCAGCATTTT.

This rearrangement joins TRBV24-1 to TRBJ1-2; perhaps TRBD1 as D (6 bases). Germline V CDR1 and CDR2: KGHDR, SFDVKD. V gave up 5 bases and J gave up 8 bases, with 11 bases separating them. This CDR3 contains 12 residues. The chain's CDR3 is CATSADRIGYTF. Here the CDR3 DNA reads TGTGCCACCAGTGCCGACAGGATCGGCTACACCTTC.

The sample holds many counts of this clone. As DNA, the CDR3 is TGTGCCAGCAGCTTAGTGGGCCCCAACACCGGGGAGCTGTTTTTT. Protein product: CASSLVGPNTGELFF. The chain uses TRBV7-2 and TRBJ2-2; D not certain. Germline CDR1 reads SGHTA; CDR2 reads FQGNSA. The CDR3 spans 15 residues. V was shortened by 1 base and J by 2 bases, with 8 bases between the two germline ends.

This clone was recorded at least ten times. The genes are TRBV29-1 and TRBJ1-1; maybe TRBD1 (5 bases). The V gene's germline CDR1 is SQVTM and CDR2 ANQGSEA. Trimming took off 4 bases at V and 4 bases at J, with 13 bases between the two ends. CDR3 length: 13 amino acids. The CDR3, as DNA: TGCAGCGTTGCAGGGCTTCGTGGCACTGAAGCTTTCTTT. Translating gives CSVAGLRGTEAFF.

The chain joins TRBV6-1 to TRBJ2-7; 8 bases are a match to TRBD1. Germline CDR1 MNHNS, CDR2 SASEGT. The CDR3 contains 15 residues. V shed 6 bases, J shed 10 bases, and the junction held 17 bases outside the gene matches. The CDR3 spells CASSVGTGDTYAQYF. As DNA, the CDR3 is TGTGCCAGCAGCGTGGGGACAGGTGATACCTACGCTCAGTACTTC.

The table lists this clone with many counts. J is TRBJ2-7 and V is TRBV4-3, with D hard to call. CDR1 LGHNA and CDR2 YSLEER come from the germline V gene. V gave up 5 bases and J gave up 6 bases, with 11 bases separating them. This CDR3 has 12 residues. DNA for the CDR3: TGCGCCAGCAGCACAGAAAAGGGCGAGCAGTACTTC. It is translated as CASSTEKGEQYF.

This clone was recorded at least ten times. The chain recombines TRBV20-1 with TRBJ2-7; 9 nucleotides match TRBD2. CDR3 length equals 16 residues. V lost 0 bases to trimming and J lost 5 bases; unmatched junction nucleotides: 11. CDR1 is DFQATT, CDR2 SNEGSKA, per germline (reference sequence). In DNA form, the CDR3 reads TGCAGTGCTAGAGATCCCTCCCCAGCGGGAGGAAACGAGCAGTACTTC. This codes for CSARDPSPAGGNEQYF.

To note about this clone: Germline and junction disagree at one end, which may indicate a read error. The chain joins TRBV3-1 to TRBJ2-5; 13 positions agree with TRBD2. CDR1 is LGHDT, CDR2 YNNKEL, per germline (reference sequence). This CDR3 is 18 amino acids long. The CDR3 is CASSPRDRGTSGMVEQLF. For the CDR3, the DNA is TGTGCCAGCAGCCCCCGGGACAGGGGGACTAGCGGGATGGTTGAGCAGCTCTTC.

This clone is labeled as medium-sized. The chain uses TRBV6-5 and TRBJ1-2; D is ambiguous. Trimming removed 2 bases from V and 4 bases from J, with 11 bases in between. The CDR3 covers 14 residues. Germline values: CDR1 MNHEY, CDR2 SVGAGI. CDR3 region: CASSYGDPSYGYTF. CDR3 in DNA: TGTGCCAGCAGTTACGGGGATCCTAGCTATGGCTACACCTTC.

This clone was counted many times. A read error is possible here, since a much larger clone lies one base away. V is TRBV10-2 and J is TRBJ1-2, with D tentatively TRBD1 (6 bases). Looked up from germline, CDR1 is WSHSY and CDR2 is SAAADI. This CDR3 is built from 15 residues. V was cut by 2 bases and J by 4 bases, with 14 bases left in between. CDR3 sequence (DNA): TGCGCCAGCAGTGAGACTGTTGGGGGCCTCTATGGCTACACCTTC. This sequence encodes CASSETVGGLYGYTF.

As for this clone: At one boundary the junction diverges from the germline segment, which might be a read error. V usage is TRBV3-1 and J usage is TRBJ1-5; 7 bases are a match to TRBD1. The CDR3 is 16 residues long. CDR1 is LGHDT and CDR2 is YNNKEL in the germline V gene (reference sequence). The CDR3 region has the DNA TGTGCCAGCATCCAAGATCACAGGGGAGGCGATCAGCCCCAGCATTTT. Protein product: CASIQDHRGGDQPQHF.

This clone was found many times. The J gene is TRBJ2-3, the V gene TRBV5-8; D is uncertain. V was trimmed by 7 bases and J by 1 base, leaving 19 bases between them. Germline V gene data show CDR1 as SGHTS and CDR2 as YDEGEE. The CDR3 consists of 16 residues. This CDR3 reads CASPDAITHRTDTQYF. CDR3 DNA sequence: TGTGCCAGCCCGGACGCTATCACGCATCGCACAGATACGCAGTATTTT. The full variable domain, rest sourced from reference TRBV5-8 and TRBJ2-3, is EAGVTQSPTHLIKTRGQQATLRCSPISGHTSVYWYQQALGLGLQFLLWYDEGEERNRGNFPPRFSGRQFPNYSSELNVNALELEDSALYLCASPDAITHRTDTQYFGPGTRLTVL.

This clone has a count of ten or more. The CDR3, as DNA: TGCAGTGCTAGAGGGGGGACTGGGGCCAACGTCCTGACTTTC. Its protein is CSARGGTGANVLTF. The rearrangement uses TRBV20-1 and TRBJ2-6; the D gene could be TRBD1 or TRBD2 (5 bases each). CDR1 is DFQATT and CDR2 is SNEGSKA in the germline V gene (reference sequence). V was cut by 1 base and J by 2 bases, with 6 bases left in between. The CDR3 runs 14 residues.

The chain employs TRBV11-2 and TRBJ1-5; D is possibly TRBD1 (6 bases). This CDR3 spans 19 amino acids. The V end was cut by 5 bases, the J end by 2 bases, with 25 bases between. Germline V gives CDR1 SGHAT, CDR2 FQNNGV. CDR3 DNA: TGTGCCAGCAGCCCGAGGACAGCTTCATCTATTGCGCGCAATCAGCCCCAGCATTTT. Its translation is CASSPRTASSIARNQPQHF.